This T cell receptor (beta chain) emerged from a study of T cell repertoires in cytomegalovirus infection. Study background: CMV infection together with matching HLA type was indicated by public TCR beta signatures.

The V gene lost 3 bases and the J gene lost 9 bases, with 6 bases spanning the gap. The CDR3 is 11 amino acids. A note on this clonotype: Its antigen is currently unknown.

Study findings and constraints: HLA-C-restricted CMV clonotypes gave the most frequent clonotype in two of eight donors.

Via MiXCR, TCRdb re-called the reads, giving one row per CDR3 protein. The profile shows some 400,000 distinct CDR3 sequences, around 18% of them singletons. This sequence originates from a human donor in good health (CMV status not recorded). Some clones in this sample may be carry-over from other donors' samples. Sequenced: PBMCs. The chain employs TRBV12-3 or TRBV12-4 and TRBJ2-1; no clear D gene. The CDR3 sequence: CASSLFSEQFF. The CDR3 nucleotides read TGTGCCAGCAGTTTGTTCTCTGAGCAGTTCTTC.